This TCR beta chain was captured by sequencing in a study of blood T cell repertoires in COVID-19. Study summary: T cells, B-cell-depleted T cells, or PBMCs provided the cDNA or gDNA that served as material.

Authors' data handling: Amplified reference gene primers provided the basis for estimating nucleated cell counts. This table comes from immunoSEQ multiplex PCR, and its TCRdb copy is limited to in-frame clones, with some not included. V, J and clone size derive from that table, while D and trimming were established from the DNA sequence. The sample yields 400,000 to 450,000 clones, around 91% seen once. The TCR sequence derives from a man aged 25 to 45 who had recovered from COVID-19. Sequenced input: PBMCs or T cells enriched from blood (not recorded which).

The CDR3 loop is CASSVYVDRDRNQPQHF. The CDR3 DNA sequence: TGCGCCAGCAGTGTTTATGTCGACAGGGATCGAAATCAGCCCCAGCATTTT. The gene calls are TRBV10-1 and TRBJ1-5; 7 bases map to TRBD1. This CDR3 comprises 17 residues. Unmatched junction bases numbered 13, after V lost 4 bases and J lost 4 bases. Germline V gene data show CDR1 as WNHNN and CDR2 as SYGVQD (reference sequence).